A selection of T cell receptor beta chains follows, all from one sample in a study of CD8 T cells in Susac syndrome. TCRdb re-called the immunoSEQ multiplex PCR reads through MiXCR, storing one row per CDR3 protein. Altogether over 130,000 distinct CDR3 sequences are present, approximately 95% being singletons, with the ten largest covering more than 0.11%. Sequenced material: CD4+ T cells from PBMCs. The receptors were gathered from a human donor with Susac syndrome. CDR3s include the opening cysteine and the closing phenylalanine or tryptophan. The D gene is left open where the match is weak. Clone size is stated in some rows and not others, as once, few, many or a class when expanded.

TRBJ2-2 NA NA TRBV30 TGTGCCTGGACAAGGACCGGCTTGGGGGAGCTGTTTTTT CAWTRTGLGELFF
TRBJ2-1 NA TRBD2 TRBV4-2 TGTGCCAGCAGCCAAGGTGGTAGCGGGAGCTCCTACAATGAGCAGTTCTTC CASSQGGSGSSYNEQFF
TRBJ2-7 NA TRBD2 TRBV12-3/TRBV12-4 TGTGCCCGGAGCGGGGGTGCTTCCTACGAGCAGTACTTC CARSGGASYEQYF
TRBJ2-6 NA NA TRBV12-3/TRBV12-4 TGTGCCAGCAGCCTCGCGATCTCTGGGGCCAACGTCCTGACTTTC CASSLAISGANVLTF
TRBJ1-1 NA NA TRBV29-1 TGCAGCGCAAAGCGGGGTAACACTGAAGCTTTCTTT CSAKRGNTEAFF
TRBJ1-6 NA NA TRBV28 TGTGCCAGCAGTCAGAACAGGGCATCACCCCTCCACTTT CASSQNRASPLHF
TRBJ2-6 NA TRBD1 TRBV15 TGTGCCACCAGCGGGACAGACTCTGGGGCCAACGTCCTGACTTTC CATSGTDSGANVLTF
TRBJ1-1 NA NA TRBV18 TGTGCCAGCTCACCACTGAAGGGGAACACTGAAGCTTTCTTT CASSPLKGNTEAFF
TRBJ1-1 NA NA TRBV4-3 TGCGCCAGCAGCCCCCTGGGGGCAGGGAACACTGAAGCTTTCTTT CASSPLGAGNTEAFF
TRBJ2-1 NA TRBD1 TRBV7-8 TGTGCCAGCCGAGAGGGGACAGGGGGAGACAATGAGCAGTTCTTC CASREGTGGDNEQFF
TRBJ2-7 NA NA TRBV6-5 TGTGCCAGCAGTTACTCGGGATTCGGTTTCCACGAGCAGTACTTC CASSYSGFGFHEQYF
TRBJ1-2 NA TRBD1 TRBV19 TGTGCCAGTCACGAGAGGGGGCAAGGCTATGGCTACACCTTC CASHERGQGYGYTF
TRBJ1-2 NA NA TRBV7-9 TGTGCCAGTTTGGGAGGGGCCGATGGCTACACCTTC CASLGGADGYTF
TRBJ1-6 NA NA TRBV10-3 TGTGCCATCAGTGGCGGGAGCTCCTATAATTCACCCCTCCACTTT CAISGGSSYNSPLHF
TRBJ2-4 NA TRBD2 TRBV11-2 TGTGCCAGCAGCTTAAGGGGGACTAGCGGGATCTACTTC CASSLRGTSGIYF
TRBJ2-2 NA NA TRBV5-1 TGCGCCAGCAGCTTTGAAGGGGGAAACGGGGAGCTGTTTTTT CASSFEGGNGELFF
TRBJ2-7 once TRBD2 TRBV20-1 TGCAGTGCCCAACTAGCGGGAGGCTACGAGCAGTACTTC CSAQLAGGYEQYF
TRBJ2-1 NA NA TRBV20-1 TGCAGTGCTCAAATCGGCCCCGTTGCCGATGAGCAGTTCTTC CSAQIGPVADEQFF
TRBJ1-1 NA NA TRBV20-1 TGCAGTGCTAGAGAACCAGGGTCGAACACTGAAGCTTTCTTT CSAREPGSNTEAFF
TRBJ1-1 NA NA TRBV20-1 TGCAGTGCTAATCAGGGGCGCAGGTGGGACACTGAAGCTTTCTTT CSANQGRRWDTEAFF
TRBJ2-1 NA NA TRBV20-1 TGCAGTGCTAGCGGGACATCTTGGGGCGATGAGCAGTTCTTC CSASGTSWGDEQFF
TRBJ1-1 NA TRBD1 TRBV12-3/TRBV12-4 TGTGCCAGCAGTCTCGGACAGGGTTCAGTCTTTGCTGAAGCTTTCTTT CASSLGQGSVFAEAFF
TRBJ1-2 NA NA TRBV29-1 TGCAGCGACGTTAGCACTAACTATGGCTACACCTTC CSDVSTNYGYTF
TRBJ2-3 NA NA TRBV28 TGTGCCAGCAGGCGGGGAGTAGATACGCAGTATTTT CASRRGVDTQYF
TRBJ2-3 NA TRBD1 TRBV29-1 TGCAGCGTTGAATGGGGACAGGGACCAGATACGCAGTATTTT CSVEWGQGPDTQYF
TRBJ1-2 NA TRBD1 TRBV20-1 TGCAGTGCCACGGGACAGTATAGTTCCACCTTC CSATGQYSSTF
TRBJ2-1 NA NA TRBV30 TGTGCCTGGATGGGGGGCCGAGGTTTCAATGAGCAGTTCTTC CAWMGGRGFNEQFF
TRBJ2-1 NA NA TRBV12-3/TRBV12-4 TGTGCCAGCAGCTCCTGGGGAAATGAGCAGTTCTTC CASSSWGNEQFF